These T cell receptor beta chains were read from a single sample in a study of beta chain features in type 1 diabetes. Generated by immunoSEQ multiplex PCR, the TCRdb table keeps only in-frame clones and is missing some. This table has roughly 140,000 clones, 40% to 55% appearing once. Input material: Tregs from blood. The source of these receptors is a man aged 18 to 29 in good health. Both conserved end residues are part of each CDR3. The order of the fields is V gene, clone size, D gene, J gene, CDR3 DNA, CDR3 protein. D genes are given only for firm matches. The size entry is marked missing in some rows and otherwise reads once, few, many or a size class.

>TRBV4-2|.|.|TRBJ2-1
TGTGCCAGCAGCCAAGATATCGGGACCTACAATGAGCAGTTCTTC
CASSQDIGTYNEQFF
>TRBV7-7|few|.|TRBJ2-5
TGTGCTAGCAGCTTGGGGCCAACATCGGGGGAGAGGCAGTACTTC
CASSLGPTSGERQYF
>TRBV6-1|few|.|TRBJ2-3
TGTGCCAGCAGTGAAAGGTCTCCCGGGTTCACAGATACGCAGTATTTT
CASSERSPGFTDTQYF
>TRBV6-5|.|.|TRBJ1-3
TGTGCCAGCAGTTACTCCGTCCCCTCTGGAAACACCATATATTTT
CASSYSVPSGNTIYF
>TRBV5-6|few|.|TRBJ2-1
TGTGCCAGCAGCTTAGATCCACTTTCCTACAATGAGCAGTTCTTC
CASSLDPLSYNEQFF
>TRBV4-1|.|TRBD2|TRBJ2-2
TGCGCCAGCAGCCAGGGACTAGCGGGGGGGAGGACCGGGGAGCTGTTTTTT
CASSQGLAGGRTGELFF
>TRBV5-1|.|TRBD2|TRBJ2-3
TGCGCCAGCAGCTTGGGAGCGGGAACCACAGATACGCAGTATTTT
CASSLGAGTTDTQYF
>TRBV19|.|.|TRBJ2-7
TGTGCCAGCTGGGGAGGCGGTGACTACGAGCAGTACTTC
CASWGGGDYEQYF
>TRBV5-1|few|.|TRBJ2-1
TGCGCCAGCAGCTTAGTGCCCAAACGTAGCGCGCGTGTATACAATGAGCAGTTCTTC
CASSLVPKRSARVYNEQFF
>TRBV23-1|.|.|TRBJ2-3
TGCGCCAGCAGTCAATCTAGGCCAGACACTAGCACAGATACGCAGTATTTT
CASSQSRPDTSTDTQYF
>TRBV19|.|TRBD1|TRBJ1-5
TGTGCCAGTAGTATAGGAGGGGGCCTGAGCAATCAGCCCCAGCATTTT
CASSIGGGLSNQPQHF
>TRBV7-3|once|.|TRBJ2-1
TGTGCCAGCAGCACCCAGACAGGCAATGAGCAGTTCTTC
CASSTQTGNEQFF
>TRBV10-3|.|.|TRBJ2-3
TGTGCCATCAGTGAGTCGAACCTAGCGAGGGATAGCACAGATACGCAGTATTTT
CAISESNLARDSTDTQYF
>TRBV7-2|.|.|TRBJ2-5
TGTGCCAGCAGCTTAGAGGGAGTCCACAGTACTACCCAGTACTTC
CASSLEGVHSTTQYF
>TRBV19|.|TRBD2|TRBJ2-7
TGTGCCAGCCACCGGACTAGCGGACCCCCCTACGAGCAGTACTTC
CASHRTSGPPYEQYF
>TRBV15|.|TRBD2|TRBJ2-5
TGTGCCACCGGCAGAGCCCGAATTAGAGGAGCGGGGGGTTTCGCCGAGACCCAGTACTTC
CATGRARIRGAGGFAETQYF
>TRBV29-1|few|TRBD1|TRBJ1-4
TGCAGCGTTGGACAGGGCAGAAAACTGTTTTTT
CSVGQGRKLFF
>TRBV28|few|TRBD1|TRBJ1-5
TGTGCCAGCAGCCAAATAGGGGGCGTGAGGCAGCCCCAGCATTTT
CASSQIGGVRQPQHF
>TRBV23-1|.|.|TRBJ1-1
TGCGCCAGCCCAGGGGCGGGCTCGGAGAACACTGAAGCTTTCTTT
CASPGAGSENTEAFF
>TRBV5-1|.|.|TRBJ1-1
TGCGCCAGCAGCTTGGACGATAGGTGGGGCAGCACCTTGAACACTGAAGCTTTCTTT
CASSLDDRWGSTLNTEAFF
>TRBV6-5|.|.|TRBJ2-7
TGTGCCAGCAGCCGTTCACACCTCTACGAGCAGTACTTC
CASSRSHLYEQYF
>TRBV7-9|.|.|TRBJ2-3
TGTGCCAGCAGCTTAGCGGCAGGGAGCACAGATACGCAGTATTTT
CASSLAAGSTDTQYF
>TRBV9|.|TRBD1|TRBJ1-1
TGTGCCAGCAGCGTAGCGGGACAGGGAGGGGGCATGAACACTGAAGCTTTCTTT
CASSVAGQGGGMNTEAFF
>TRBV5-4|.|TRBD1|TRBJ1-6
TGTGCCAGCAGCCTGGCGACACAGGGGGTTATATCACCCCTCCACTTT
CASSLATQGVISPLHF
>TRBV28|.|.|TRBJ2-7
TGTGCCAGCAGCTCGGGTCCCACCTACGAGCAGTACTTC
CASSSGPTYEQYF
>TRBV19|.|.|TRBJ2-5
TGTGCCAGTAGTATAAGGGGGGAGACCCAGTACTTC
CASSIRGETQYF
>TRBV5-1|few|.|TRBJ2-7
TGCGCCAGCAGCTTACAGGGCCCGGGCTACGAGCAGTACTTC
CASSLQGPGYEQYF
>TRBV27|.|.|TRBJ1-5
TGTGCCAGCAGTTGGCAGGGCAATCAGCCCCAGCATTTT
CASSWQGNQPQHF
>TRBV5-6|few|.|TRBJ1-3
TGTGCCAGCAGCTCGACACTGTCTGGAAACACCATATATTTT
CASSSTLSGNTIYF
>TRBV29-1|.|TRBD1|TRBJ1-5
TGCAGCGTTTCACAGGGGTTTAGCAATCAGCCCCAGCATTTT
CSVSQGFSNQPQHF